This note documents a single T cell receptor (beta chain) sequence. Only a few counts were recorded for this clonotype. Its antigen is not yet known. No much larger clonotype is one base removed from it; base qualities were not supplied. The treatment or condition label, as the study defines it: in vitro stimulation with specific CMV peptide epitopes to enrich CMV-specific T cells. The data originate from a study of T cell repertoires in cytomegalovirus infection (dated by TCRdb to 2018 to 2020). In the study overall: The peptide stimulations were aimed at well-studied HLA-B-restricted epitopes as well as recently identified HLA-C-restricted CMV epitopes, whose presentation resists viral immunomodulation. Because public TCR beta signatures pointed to carriage of CMV infection together with the matching HLA type, the HLA type of each donor mattered for the analysis. Overall study outcomes, separate from this receptor: Carriers of CMV infection plus the relevant HLA type were discriminated by the cumulative frequency of public TCR beta family members in the study cohort and in an independent 352-donor cohort. The ex vivo response was dominated by HLA-C-restricted CMV-specific TCR beta clonotypes, which also provided the single most frequent clonotype in two of eight donors.

Instrument on record: Illumina HiSeq 1500. TCRdb trimmed the raw reads at Q25, called clones with MiXCR and kept productive beta chains. Rows with one shared CDR3 protein collapse into an entry with the most common genes and DNA. This sample has around 78,000 distinct CDR3 sequences in its table, and approximately 40% of those were observed once. Approximately 95% of the sample is taken by the ten largest. This clonotype originated in a human donor in good health (CMV status not recorded). Some clones in this sample may be carry-over from other donors' samples. This material consisted of CD8+ T cells from cultured PBMCs, taken from culture after CMV antigen stimulation.

The nucleotide sequence reads as follows: TGTGCCAGCCATCAGGGGTCCGGGGAGCTGTTTTTT. This yields the protein CASHQGSGELFF. The chain couples TRBV27 to TRBJ2-2, with TRBD1 tentatively as D gene (6 bases match). There are 12 amino acids in the CDR3, from cysteine to phenylalanine inclusive. Only the CDR3 DNA stays, 36 bases, in frame from base 1. V drops 8 bases and J drops 6 bases, leaving 10 bases in between. The germline V gene (reference sequence) provides CDR1 MNHEY and CDR2 SMNVEV.